A single sample is the source of the 27 T cell receptor beta chains below, sequenced in a study of shared clonotypes between healthy human individuals. Profiling relied on immunoSEQ multiplex PCR, and the TCRdb table lists in-frame clones only, not all of them. The sample has around 1.1 million clones; around 77% are singletons. Material for sequencing was memory CD4+ T cells from PBMCs. Regarding subset: CD45RA-negative fraction. These receptors all come from a man younger than 30 in good health. Some clones in this sample may be carry-over from other donors' samples.

The J gene is TRBJ2-5, the V gene TRBV6-6; D may be TRBD1 (6 bases). V was clipped by 6 bases and J by 4 bases, with 15 bases between them. The length of the CDR3 is 14 residues. The germline V gene encodes CDR1 MNHNY and CDR2 SVGAGI (reference sequence). The CDR3 coding sequence is TGTGCCAGCAGGGAAGGGGGTAGACGAGAGACCCAGTACTTC. The encoded protein is CASREGGRRETQYF.

This clone was counted only a few times. The rearrangement joins TRBV2 to TRBJ1-2; TRBD1 is a possible D gene (6 bases). Germline loops: CDR1 SNHLY, CDR2 FYNNEI. The CDR3 sequence is 12 residues long. Trimming removed 5 bases from V and 8 bases from J, with 12 bases in between. The CDR3 sequence is CASSYRVEGYTF. CDR3 in DNA: TGTGCCAGCAGTTACAGGGTTGAGGGCTACACCTTC.

J is TRBJ1-2 and V is TRBV19; maybe TRBD1 (5 bases). The CDR3 covers 15 residues. With 5 bases removed from V and 0 bases from J, the gap between germline ends came to 13 bases. CDR1 and CDR2 from the germline V gene are LNHDA and SQIVND (reference sequence). In DNA form, the CDR3 reads TGTGCCAGTAGTCCGACAGTGGCCCCTAACTATGGCTACACCTTC. Its protein product is CASSPTVAPNYGYTF.

The chain couples TRBV7-2 to TRBJ2-3; 8 nucleotides match TRBD2. The ends lost 1 base at V and 6 bases at J; junction bases unmatched: 12. The CDR3 totals 17 residues. Germline V gene lookup returns CDR1 SGHTA and CDR2 FQGNSA. CDR3 protein: CASSLVGTGGLRDTQYF. The CDR3 bases are TGTGCCAGCAGCTTAGTCGGGACGGGAGGGCTCCGGGATACGCAGTATTTT. The variable domain in full, with the rest retrieved from reference TRBV7-2 and TRBJ2-3, is GAGVSQSPSNKVTEKGKDVELRCDPISGHTALYWYRQSLGQGLEFLIYFQGNSAPDKSGLPSDRFSAERTGGSVSTLTIQRTQQEDSAVYLCASSLVGTGGLRDTQYFGPGTRLTVL.

The rearrangement uses TRBV7-8 and TRBJ2-7, with no clear D. This CDR3 has 15 residues. Trimming took 4 bases from V and 3 from J, leaving 16 bases between them. CDR1 is SGHVS, CDR2 FQNEAQ, per germline. The CDR3 nucleotides are TGTGCCAGCAGCTATATAACCGGACGTGGCTACGAGCAGTACTTC. This codes for CASSYITGRGYEQYF.

The V gene is TRBV28, the J gene TRBJ1-2; D remains ambiguous. CDR1 MDHEN and CDR2 SYDVKM come from the germline V gene. Trimming took off 10 bases at V and 3 bases at J, with 15 bases between the two ends. This CDR3 comprises 13 residues. For the CDR3, the DNA is TGTGCCACCACGGGTGGCAGCTACTATGGCTACACCTTC. Protein product: CATTGGSYYGYTF.

The rearrangement uses TRBV28 and TRBJ1-1, with TRBD1 matching over 7 bases. CDR1 is MDHEN and CDR2 is SYDVKM in the germline V gene. Trimming cost V 5 bases and J 10 bases; bases outside gene matches: 7. The CDR3 is made up of 12 amino acids. For the CDR3, the DNA is TGTGCCAGCAGTGGAGGGGGCTCGTTAGCTTTCTTT. It encodes CASSGGGSLAFF.

The chain has TRBV9 and TRBJ1-2; the D gene is possibly TRBD1 (6 bases). The germline CDR1 and CDR2 sequences are SGDLS and YYNGEE. The CDR3 covers 13 residues. V was cut by 0 bases and J by 8 bases, with 11 bases left in between. DNA of the CDR3: TGTGCCAGCAGCGTAGACCAGGGGCGAGGCTACACCTTC. This sequence encodes CASSVDQGRGYTF.

The rearrangement joins TRBV5-4 to TRBJ2-5; no reliable D call. The CDR3 has 13 residues. CDR1 is SGHNT and CDR2 is YYREEE in the germline V gene (reference sequence). Trimming shortened V by 0 bases and J by 5 bases, and 8 bases separated the two germline ends. The CDR3 DNA follows: TGTGCCAGCAGCTTGGCCAACCTGGAGACCCAGTACTTC. This encodes CASSLANLETQYF.

The V and J genes are TRBV20-1 and TRBJ1-4; possible D gene TRBD1, 6 bases. The germline CDR1 and CDR2 sequences are DFQATT and SNEGSKA (reference sequence). With 8 bases removed from V and 8 bases from J, the gap between germline ends came to 9 bases. The CDR3 spans 10 residues. This chain's CDR3 is CSLGGEKLFF. The CDR3, as DNA: TGCAGTCTAGGGGGGGAAAAACTGTTTTTT.

The J gene is TRBJ2-5, the V gene TRBV9; possible D gene TRBD2, 5 bases. V lost 0 bases and J lost 3, with 12 bases in between. Germline assignment: CDR1 SGDLS and CDR2 YYNGEE. This CDR3 is 15 amino acids long. CDR3: CASSVGVARKETQYF. Here the CDR3 DNA reads TGTGCCAGCAGCGTAGGAGTAGCGAGAAAAGAGACCCAGTACTTC.

The rearrangement uses TRBV29-1 and TRBJ2-3; D unresolved. V was pared by 4 bases and J by 2 bases, with 10 bases between. Per germline, CDR1 SQVTM and CDR2 ANQGSEA. The CDR3 loop spans 13 amino acids. The CDR3 nucleotides are TGCAGCGTTGGAGTCAGATACACAGATACGCAGTATTTT. Protein product: CSVGVRYTDTQYF.

The chain couples TRBV7-8 to TRBJ2-1; 8 nucleotides align to TRBD2. Germline V gene data show CDR1 as SGHVS and CDR2 as FQNEAQ. The ends lost 1 base at V and 12 bases at J; junction bases unmatched: 5. CDR3 length: 13 residues. CDR3 DNA sequence: TGTGCCAGCAGCTTAGGAGCGGGGGCGTCGCAGTTCTTC. As protein: CASSLGAGASQFF.

This chain links TRBV4-3 with TRBJ2-5, with D possibly matching TRBD1 (7 bases). Germline V gene sequence: CDR1 LGHNA, CDR2 YSLEER. Deletions cut 1 base from V and 5 bases from J, with 14 bases between. This CDR3 has 15 amino acids. The CDR3 loop is CASSQGRGEWETQYF. The CDR3, as DNA: TGCGCCAGCAGCCAAGGCAGGGGGGAGTGGGAGACCCAGTACTTC.

The chain combines TRBV18 with TRBJ2-7; maybe TRBD2 (5 bases). Germline V gives CDR1 KGHSH, CDR2 LQKENI. The CDR3 consists of 15 residues. V lost 0 bases, J lost 2 bases, and 11 bases lay in between. Here the CDR3 reads CASSPPAGVAYEQYF. The CDR3 bases are TGTGCCAGCTCACCACCGGCGGGTGTAGCCTACGAGCAGTACTTC.

The chain couples TRBV15 to TRBJ1-5, with unresolved D. V lost 9 bases, J lost 7 bases, and 19 bases lay in between. Germline V gene data show CDR1 as LNHNV and CDR2 as YYDKDF (reference sequence). CDR3 length: 14 amino acids. CDR3 coding DNA: TGTGCCACGTCAGCGGGCACCACCCGGCAGCCCCAGCATTTT. Amino acids: CATSAGTTRQPQHF.

Regarding this clone: Other nucleotide sequences from this sample produce the same CDR3. The V call is TRBV18, the J call TRBJ2-3, with D perhaps matching TRBD1 or TRBD2 (6 bases each). The germline CDR1 and CDR2 sequences are KGHSH and LQKENI. Trimming pared 4 bases from V and 0 bases from J, leaving 8 bases between. The length of the CDR3 is 14 residues. The CDR3 protein is CASSRGASTDTQYF. CDR3 sequence (DNA): TGTGCCAGCTCACGGGGGGCTAGCACAGATACGCAGTATTTT.

Details on this clone: Within the sample, other DNA sequences also encode this same CDR3. The genes are TRBV9 and TRBJ2-6; D is unclear. Trimming left V 7 bases short and J 0 bases short, with 5 bases between. This CDR3 is built from 13 residues. Germline lookup yields CDR1 SGDLS and CDR2 YYNGEE. The CDR3: CASGYSGANVLTF. CDR3 sequence (DNA): TGTGCCAGCGGATACTCTGGGGCCAACGTCCTGACTTTC. The full variable domain, completed using reference TRBV9 and TRBJ2-6, is DSGVTQTPKHLITATGQRVTLRCSPRSGDLSVYWYQQSLDQGLQFLIQYYNGEERAKGNILERFSAQQFPDLHSELNLSSLELGDSALYFCASGYSGANVLTFGAGSRLTVL.

Notes on this clone: The junction departs from germline at one end; a sequencing error may be responsible. This chain links TRBV7-8 with TRBJ2-7; D gene unclear. The germline V gene has CDR1 SGHVS and CDR2 FQNEAQ. The length of the CDR3 is 14 residues. The CDR3 nucleotides read TGTGCCAGCAGCTTAGAACAGATCTCCCACGAGCAGTACTTC. This codes for CASSLEQISHEQYF.

V is TRBV5-1 and J is TRBJ2-7; 8 nucleotides agree with TRBD1. The germline CDR1 and CDR2 sequences are SGHRS and YFSETQ. The junction had 14 bases not matched to a gene; V was cut back by 4 bases and J by 5 bases. The CDR3 runs 16 residues. The CDR3 nucleotides are TGCGCCAGCAGCCCATTCGCCCCGCCAGGGGGCGACGAGCAGTACTTC. Protein: CASSPFAPPGGDEQYF. Using reference TRBV5-1 and TRBJ2-7 for the parts outside the CDR3, the full variable domain is KAGVTQTPRYLIKTRGQQVTLSCSPISGHRSVSWYQQTPGQGLQFLFEYFSETQRNKGNFPGRFSGRQFSNSRSEMNVSTLELGDSALYLCASSPFAPPGGDEQYFGPGTRLTVT.

The chain has TRBV7-2 and TRBJ2-3; the D is unclear. Germline V gene lookup returns CDR1 SGHTA and CDR2 FQGNSA. Trimming took off 5 bases at V and 6 bases at J, with 12 bases between the two ends. This CDR3 has 13 amino acids. CDR3 in DNA: TGTGCCAGCAGCCCTCCCGGGTCGGATACGCAGTATTTT. Its protein is CASSPPGSDTQYF.

CDR3 bases: TGTGCCAGCAAAGGGGGGGGGTTTCCAGAGACCCAGTACTTC. Amino acids: CASKGGGFPETQYF. The J gene is TRBJ2-5, the V gene TRBV28, with D perhaps TRBD2 (7 bases). CDR3 length: 14 amino acids. The V end lost 7 bases, the J end lost 4 bases, and 16 bases lay between the germline ends. Looked up from germline, CDR1 is MDHEN and CDR2 is SYDVKM.

The gene calls are TRBV28 and TRBJ2-7; D call uncertain. The CDR3 runs to 15 residues. V was shortened by 2 bases and J by 3 bases, with 14 bases between the two germline ends. Germline loops: CDR1 MDHEN, CDR2 SYDVKM. The CDR3 protein is CASSLPVYKSYEQYF. The CDR3 DNA reads as TGTGCCAGCAGTTTACCGGTATACAAAAGCTACGAGCAGTACTTC.

To note about this clone: It may be a read error: a sequence one base away is much more abundant. This chain uses TRBV6-5 with TRBJ1-5; TRBD1 is a possible D gene (5 bases). Trimming took off 0 bases at V and 0 bases at J, with 6 bases between the two ends. In germline, CDR1 is MNHEY, CDR2 SVGAGI. CDR3 length: 15 amino acids. CDR3 in amino acids: CASSYSGDSNQPQHF. The CDR3 coding sequence is TGTGCCAGCAGTTACTCAGGGGATAGCAATCAGCCCCAGCATTTT.

This rearrangement joins TRBV28 to TRBJ1-1, with 10 bases that match TRBD1. The V segment lost 3 bases and the J segment 10 bases; nucleotides outside the gene matches: 11. Looked up from germline, CDR1 is MDHEN and CDR2 is SYDVKM. This CDR3 comprises 15 residues. CDR3 DNA sequence: TGTGCCAGCAGTTTTCCAGGCGGACAGGGGGTAAGAGCTTTCTTT. This codes for CASSFPGGQGVRAFF.

This clone was detected ten times or more. The V gene is TRBV6-5, the J gene TRBJ1-5; D is unresolved. V dropped 6 bases and J dropped 3 bases, with 15 bases sitting between them. Per germline, CDR1 MNHEY and CDR2 SVGAGI. The length of the CDR3 is 15 residues. CDR3 region: CASRPGRNPNQPQHF. CDR3 DNA: TGTGCCAGCAGACCCGGACGGAACCCCAATCAGCCCCAGCATTTT.

The CDR3 region is CASSLGGAYQETQYF. CDR3 nucleotides: TGTGCCAGCAGTTTAGGGGGGGCGTACCAAGAGACCCAGTACTTC. The gene calls are TRBV6-1 and TRBJ2-5; D perhaps matches TRBD2 (7 bases). V was clipped by 5 bases and J by 0 bases, with 13 bases between them. This CDR3 spans 15 amino acids. The germline CDR1 and CDR2 sequences are MNHNS and SASEGT.